These T cell receptor beta chains were read from a single sample in a study of OX40 agonist ivuxolimab in advanced cancers. The protocol was immunoSEQ multiplex PCR, while the TCRdb copy is restricted to in-frame clones and leaves out a portion. Of 3,000 to 3,500 clones in the sample, approximately 80% were seen once. Sequenced here: CD4+ or CD8+ T cells sorted from blood, sampled in a trial of the OX40 agonist ivuxolimab. These receptor sequences come from an adult with an advanced solid tumor such as melanoma, head and neck, liver or kidney cancer. CDR3s include the opening cysteine and the closing phenylalanine or tryptophan. D genes are given only for firm matches. A row's size may be missing; if present it is once, few, many or a size class.

cdr3_aa | cdr3_nt | v_call | cdr3_length | j_call | clone_size | d_call
CASSFSTRGGETQYF | TGTGCCAGCAGCTTCTCGACCCGGGGGGGAGAGACCCAGTACTTC | TRBV7-9 | 15 | TRBJ2-5 | - | TRBD2
CASSLAPPYEQYF | TGTGCCAGCAGCTTGGCCCCCCCCTACGAGCAGTACTTC | TRBV5-6 | 13 | TRBJ2-7 | - | -
CASSQAWRADTQYF | TGCGCCAGCAGCCAAGCTTGGCGGGCAGATACGCAGTATTTT | TRBV4-1 | 14 | TRBJ2-3 | once | -
CASSQANRGLNFAYGYTF | TGCGCCAGCAGCCAAGCCAACAGGGGGCTCAACTTCGCCTATGGCTACACCTTC | TRBV4-1 | 18 | TRBJ1-2 | - | TRBD1
CASSVGDSGRGTDTQYF | TGTGCCAGCAGCGTAGGGGATAGCGGGAGGGGCACAGATACGCAGTATTTT | TRBV9 | 17 | TRBJ2-3 | - | TRBD2
CASSQVEAGDYNEQFF | TGCGCCAGCAGCCAAGTGGAAGCGGGAGATTACAATGAGCAGTTCTTC | TRBV4-1 | 16 | TRBJ2-1 | once | TRBD2
CASSPPGGYEQYF | TGTGCCAGCAGTCCCCCCGGGGGGTACGAGCAGTACTTC | TRBV6-1 | 13 | TRBJ2-7 | - | TRBD2
CASSLVSGGYTEAFF | TGCGCCAGCAGCTTGGTGTCAGGGGGGTACACTGAAGCTTTCTTT | TRBV5-1 | 15 | TRBJ1-1 | once | TRBD1
CASSVNPNEQFF | TGTGCCAGCAGCGTCAACCCCAATGAGCAGTTCTTC | TRBV11-2 | 12 | TRBJ2-1 | - | -
CASTKGSLGGANVLTF | TGTGCCAGCACTAAAGGCTCCCTGGGGGGGGCCAACGTCCTGACTTTC | TRBV28 | 16 | TRBJ2-6 | - | -
CASSLNLGTANEAFF | TGTGCCAGCAGCTTAAACCTCGGGACAGCGAATGAAGCTTTCTTT | TRBV7-9 | 15 | TRBJ1-1 | few | TRBD1